This TCR beta chain was identified in a study of beta chain features in type 1 diabetes. Unmatched junction bases numbered 5, after V lost 2 bases and J lost 2 bases. The CDR3 totals 15 residues. Germline V lookup: CDR1 SGHRS, CDR2 YFSETQ. As every portion of the isolated RNA was reverse transcribed, the sequencing read expressed TCRB transcripts. Clones were read by immunoSEQ multiplex PCR, and TCRdb kept only the in-frame ones, dropping some. Counted here are under 450,000 clones, roughly 16% occurring once; the ten biggest clones make up 0.019%. The origin of this receptor is a woman aged 18 to 35 in good health. Sequenced: naive CD4+ T cells from blood. V and J are TRBV5-1 and TRBJ2-5; 8 nucleotides align to TRBD1. The CDR3 nucleotides read TGCGCCAGCAGCTTAGGGGACAGGCCGCAAGAGACCCAGTACTTC. This sequence encodes CASSLGDRPQETQYF.